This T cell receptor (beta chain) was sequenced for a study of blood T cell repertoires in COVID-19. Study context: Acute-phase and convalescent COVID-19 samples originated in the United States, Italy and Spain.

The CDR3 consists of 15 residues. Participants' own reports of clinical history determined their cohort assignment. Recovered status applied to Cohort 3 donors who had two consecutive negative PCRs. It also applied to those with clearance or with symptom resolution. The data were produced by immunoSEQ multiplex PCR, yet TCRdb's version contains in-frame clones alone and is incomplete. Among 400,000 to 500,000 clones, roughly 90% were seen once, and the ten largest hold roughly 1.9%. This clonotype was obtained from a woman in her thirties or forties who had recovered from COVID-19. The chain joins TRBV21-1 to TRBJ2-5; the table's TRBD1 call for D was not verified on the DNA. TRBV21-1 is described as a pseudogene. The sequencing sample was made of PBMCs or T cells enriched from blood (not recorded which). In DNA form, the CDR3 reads TGTGCCAGCAGCACGGTCCGGACAGGGAGAGAGACCCAGTACTTC. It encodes CASSTVRTGRETQYF.